This record concerns one T cell receptor (beta chain) sequence. Its cognate antigen is unknown. The CDR3 covers 15 residues. Germline lookup yields CDR1 LNHDA and CDR2 SQIVND (reference sequence). The V and J ends lost 10 bases and 8 bases, in that order; junction bases with no gene match: 9. Both 60 Vbeta primers and 13 Jbeta primers went into the PCR. Some clones are missing from TCRdb's copy, which holds only in-frame ones; the method was immunoSEQ multiplex PCR. The repertoire includes 85,000 to 130,000 clones, approximately 81% of them detected once, and around 4% sits in the top ten. The source of the sample is a study of cytomegalovirus exposure and HLA in healthy donors. Study-wide findings and caveats: TCR beta sequences reportedly predicted most subjects' HLA-A and HLA-B alleles accurately.

This TCR was sampled from a female donor in good health and CMV-seropositive. V usage is TRBV19 and J usage is TRBJ2-1; 15 bases agree with TRBD2. Sequencing was done on a sample of PBMCs. The CDR3: CATGLAGGPWYEQFF. In nucleotides, the CDR3 is TGTGCCACCGGACTAGCGGGAGGGCCGTGGTATGAGCAGTTCTTC.